These T cell receptor beta chains were read from a single sample in a study of blood T cell repertoires in COVID-19. Sequenced by immunoSEQ multiplex PCR; TCRdb stores in-frame clones only, minus some. The sample lists about 400,000 clones, approximately 88% occurring once. Source material: peripheral blood. The source of these receptors is a man aged 40-50 years with acute or convalescent COVID-19. Each CDR3 is given with its conserved first and last residue. A D gene is named only where the DNA matches it firmly. Expanded clones are given a class, and other clones once, few, many or no size at all.

j_call d_call clone_size v_call cdr3_aa cdr3_nt
TRBJ2-5 NA many TRBV6-5 CASSWGGRTETQYF TGTGCCAGCAGTTGGGGCGGCAGAACAGAGACCCAGTACTTC
TRBJ1-5 NA NA TRBV12-3/TRBV12-4 CASSFGGSRVQHF TGTGCCAGCAGTTTCGGAGGGTCCCGGGTCCAGCATTTT
TRBJ1-1 NA NA TRBV4-3 CASSVSLNTEAFF TGCGCCAGCAGCGTGAGTCTGAACACTGAAGCTTTCTTT
TRBJ1-1 NA NA TRBV28 CASSLSGGFGPEAFF TGTGCCAGCAGTTTATCGGGGGGATTCGGACCCGAAGCTTTCTTT
TRBJ1-2 NA NA TRBV6-2/TRBV6-3 CASSYLSPPANYGYTF TGTGCCAGCAGTTACTTGTCACCCCCGGCTAACTATGGCTACACCTTC
TRBJ2-2 TRBD1 NA TRBV5-6 CASSTAGTGGSGELFF TGTGCCAGCAGCACCGCCGGGACAGGGGGCTCCGGGGAGCTGTTTTTT
TRBJ1-1 TRBD1 NA TRBV27 CASGTGGRTEAFF TGTGCCAGCGGAACAGGGGGCAGGACTGAAGCTTTCTTT
TRBJ2-5 NA NA TRBV30 CAWERGLNQETQYF TGTGCCTGGGAGAGAGGACTCAACCAAGAGACCCAGTACTTC
TRBJ1-1 TRBD1 NA TRBV5-1 CASRPGQDKVNTEAFF TGCGCCAGCAGACCCGGACAGGACAAGGTGAACACTGAAGCTTTCTTT
TRBJ1-2 TRBD1 NA TRBV25-1 CASSATGTEANYGYTF TGTGCCAGCAGTGCAACGGGGACAGAAGCTAACTATGGCTACACCTTC